This T cell receptor (beta chain) emerged from a study of cytomegalovirus exposure and HLA in healthy donors. This clone was found once. Its antigen is undetermined. Study observations and caveats: Available immune exposure information covered CMV serostatus only.

Germline V gene sequence: CDR1 SGHAT, CDR2 FQNNGV. The CDR3 extends over 15 amino acids. V shed 6 bases, J shed 2 bases, and the junction held 7 bases outside the gene matches. The PCR had 60 Vbeta and 13 Jbeta primers. Libraries were prepared by immunoSEQ multiplex PCR; TCRdb keeps only in-frame clonotypes and omits some of them. Among 150,000 to 200,000 clones, 80% to 90% were seen once, and the ten largest hold about a tenth. Material: PBMCs. The receptor's source is a man between 18 and 29 years old in good health and CMV-seropositive. This sequence joins TRBV11-2 and TRBJ1-2; TRBD1 matches 9 bases. The CDR3 loop is CASSSYRGPNYGYTF. The CDR3 nucleotides read TGTGCCAGCAGTTCTTACAGGGGGCCAAACTATGGCTACACCTTC.